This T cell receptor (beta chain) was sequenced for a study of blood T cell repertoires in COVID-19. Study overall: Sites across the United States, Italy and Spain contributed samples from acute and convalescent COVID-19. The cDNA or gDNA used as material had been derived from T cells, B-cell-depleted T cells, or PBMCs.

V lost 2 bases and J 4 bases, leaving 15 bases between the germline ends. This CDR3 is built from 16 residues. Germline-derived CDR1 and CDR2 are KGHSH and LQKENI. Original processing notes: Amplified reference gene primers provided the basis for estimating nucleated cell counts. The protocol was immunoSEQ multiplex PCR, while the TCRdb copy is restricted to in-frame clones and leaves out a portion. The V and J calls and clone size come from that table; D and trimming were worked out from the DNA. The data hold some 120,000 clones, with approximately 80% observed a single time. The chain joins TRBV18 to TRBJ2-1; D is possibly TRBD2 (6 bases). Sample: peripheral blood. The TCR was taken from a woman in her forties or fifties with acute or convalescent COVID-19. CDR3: CASSPRLGDVYNEQFF. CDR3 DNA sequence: TGTGCCAGCTCACCAAGACTAGGGGACGTATACAATGAGCAGTTCTTC.